These T cell receptor beta chains were read from a single sample in a study of CD8+ T cells in alopecia areata. The protocol was immunoSEQ multiplex PCR, while the TCRdb copy is restricted to in-frame clones and leaves out a portion. The table includes approximately 210,000 clones, just over 65% detected once. The specimen comprised CD4+ T cells sorted from blood, sampled at approximately week 45, from a patient treated with tofacitinib. The receptor source for this set is a human donor with alopecia areata. CDR3s leave out the opening cysteine and the closing phenylalanine or tryptophan.

j_gene | v_gene | CDR3aa
TRBJ2-3 | TRBV27 | ASISRMSDTQY
TRBJ2-5 | TRBV27 | ASSFRDSGWETQY
TRBJ2-7 | TRBV29-1 | SVGPRQGAYEQY
TRBJ1-2 | TRBV7-2 | ASSLVAGIGTIHGYT
TRBJ1-2 | TRBV28 | ASSGLAGLRGYT
TRBJ2-7 | TRBV27 | ASSGGPAREQY
TRBJ1-2 | TRBV30 | AWSAGGGYT
TRBJ2-3 | TRBV7-9 | ASSLDERGPLDTQY
TRBJ2-3 | TRBV9 | ASALEGQSSTDTQY
TRBJ1-5 | TRBV30 | AWNWPQH
TRBJ1-2 | TRBV12-5 | ASGLTQLNYGYT
TRBJ1-2 | TRBV4-3 | ASSQEAGFGYGYT
TRBJ1-5 | TRBV20-1 | SAMSGQPQH
TRBJ2-7 | TRBV4-1 | ASSQVTVQGEQY
TRBJ1-1 | TRBV29-1 | SVGDRALNTEAF
TRBJ2-2 | TRBV5-1 | ASRETGELF
TRBJ1-5 | TRBV27 | ASKRDTQRDQPQH
TRBJ2-7 | TRBV15 | ATSRTGGGSEQY
TRBJ1-1 | TRBV28 | ASSLGGTAYTEAF
TRBJ1-2 | TRBV19 | ASSIDGISNYGYT
TRBJ2-7 | TRBV5-1 | ASSRGQGAYEQY
TRBJ2-1 | TRBV18 | ASSPGTSGNEQF
TRBJ2-7 | TRBV29-1 | SVVDYYEQY
TRBJ2-7 | TRBV5-1 | ASSLTTGGAYEQY
TRBJ1-1 | TRBV6-1 | ASSTRDRNTEAF
TRBJ1-1 | TRBV7-2 | ASSLAPRGSTEAF
TRBJ2-1 | TRBV4-3 | ASSHRTGGNEQF
TRBJ2-7 | TRBV2 | ASSDNRPYEQY
TRBJ2-5 | TRBV5-6 | ASSFFTSVETQY
TRBJ2-1 | TRBV2 | ASSPSLLANNEQF
TRBJ1-2 | TRBV19 | ASSVPGQNYGYT
TRBJ2-1 | TRBV7-6 | ASSLASYEEQF
TRBJ2-4 | TRBV30 | AWSGSRNIQY
TRBJ1-4 | TRBV7-2 | ASSPGGANEKLF
TRBJ2-5 | TRBV5-1 | ASSLVGTRGLGETQY
TRBJ1-2 | TRBV18 | ASSPAITGGDYGYT
TRBJ2-3 | TRBV5-6 | ASSLEGTDTQY
TRBJ2-4 | TRBV4-3 | ASSQVGQGETNIQY
TRBJ2-7 | TRBV7-8 | ASSFISANEQY
TRBJ2-7 | TRBV10-3 | AISDPQGLY
TRBJ1-5 | TRBV10-3 | ATTLDRNQPQH
TRBJ2-1 | TRBV14 | ASSRYTYNEQF
TRBJ1-1 | TRBV5-1 | ASSPRGTGDTEAF
TRBJ2-5 | TRBV13 | ASSHYTRETQY
TRBJ1-6 | TRBV4-3 | ASSDKMNSPLH
TRBJ2-1 | TRBV7-2 | ASSLEASANEQF
TRBJ2-4 | TRBV7-2 | ASRGTAKNIQY
TRBJ1-5 | TRBV5-6 | ASSGGSNQPQH
TRBJ2-2 | TRBV29-1 | SVGVAGELF
TRBJ2-7 | TRBV4-3 | ASSQAMRAGGLLPYEQY
TRBJ2-7 | TRBV30 | AWRGIYEQY
TRBJ2-7 | TRBV11-2 | ASSRDRGYEQY
TRBJ2-3 | TRBV7-2 | ASSSGLAGSTDTQY